Presented here are 23 T cell receptor beta chains from one specimen sequenced in a study of a mutant IDH1 vaccine in newly diagnosed glioma. The antigens these receptors bind are not known. TCRdb's table, derived via immunoSEQ multiplex PCR, lists solely in-frame clones and lacks some. The table records about 94,000 clones, over 85% of them present only once. Specified time point: week 47, end of study. Every vaccination contained 300 ug of the mutant IDH1 20-mer peptide and was paired with topical imiquimod. The input for sequencing was PBMCs, taken from a glioma patient whose treatment included an IDH1 peptide vaccine. The receptors stem from a woman between 50 and 59 years old with glioma.

The V and J genes are TRBV4-1 and TRBJ2-7, with a weak D call TRBD1 (6 bases). This CDR3 comprises 17 residues. Germline loops: CDR1 MGHRA, CDR2 YSYEKL. V gave up 0 bases and J gave up 5 bases, with 20 bases separating them. The DNA for the CDR3 is TGCGCCAGCAGCCAAGATGTAAGGACAGAGACTGGTCACGAGCAGTACTTC. Translated, it gives CASSQDVRTETGHEQYF.

The gene calls are TRBV5-1 and TRBJ1-1, with D uncertain. The CDR3 has 13 amino acids. V was pared by 4 bases and J by 4 bases, with 11 bases between. The germline V gene encodes CDR1 SGHRS and CDR2 YFSETQ. The DNA of the CDR3 is TGCGCCAGCAGCCTGGACGCCCGCACTGAAGCTTTCTTT. Translated, it gives CASSLDARTEAFF.

V usage is TRBV6-1 and J usage is TRBJ1-3; D remains ambiguous. CDR3 size: 15 residues. With 2 bases removed from V and 0 bases from J, the gap between germline ends came to 8 bases. The germline CDR1 and CDR2 sequences are MNHNS and SASEGT. The CDR3 is CASSETTSSGNTIYF. The CDR3 DNA sequence: TGTGCCAGCAGTGAAACTACTTCCTCTGGAAACACCATATATTTT.

This chain joins TRBV19 and TRBJ1-3, with 7 bases aligning to TRBD1. V trimming: 6 bases; J trimming: 1 base; junction bases outside the gene matches: 9. Germline CDR1 and CDR2: LNHDA and SQIVND (reference sequence). The CDR3 length is 16 residues. The CDR3 is CASSRQGSQSGNTIYF. The DNA for the CDR3 is TGTGCCAGTAGCCGACAGGGATCTCAGTCTGGAAACACCATATATTTT.

This clone was observed once. The chain recombines TRBV5-4 with TRBJ1-1; no definite D call. Germline V gene data show CDR1 as SGHNT and CDR2 as YYREEE (reference sequence). There are 11 residues in the CDR3. V was shortened by 4 bases and J by 1 base, with 2 bases between the two germline ends. For the CDR3, the DNA is TGTGCCAGCAGCCGGAACACTGAAGCTTTCTTT. Translated: CASSRNTEAFF.

The V gene is TRBV2, the J gene TRBJ1-2; D call uncertain. Trimming removed 7 bases at V and 3 bases at J, with 6 bases between. The CDR3 is made up of 11 amino acids. The germline CDR1 and CDR2 sequences are SNHLY and FYNNEI. CDR3 in amino acids: CASNRDYGYTF. CDR3 in DNA: TGTGCCAGCAACCGGGACTATGGCTACACCTTC.

The rearrangement joins TRBV27 to TRBJ2-7; a possible D gene is TRBD2 (6 bases). The germline V and J ends were trimmed by 4 bases and 3 bases, with 10 bases remaining between them. Germline loops: CDR1 MNHEY, CDR2 SMNVEV (reference sequence). This CDR3 comprises 13 residues. The CDR3 protein is CASSSGTGYEQYF. Here the CDR3 DNA reads TGTGCCAGCAGTTCGGGGACTGGCTACGAGCAGTACTTC.

V is TRBV5-1 and J is TRBJ2-1; TRBD1 might be the D (6 bases). The CDR3 consists of 15 residues. Trimming left V 0 bases short and J 6 bases short, with 13 bases between. Germline-derived CDR1 and CDR2 are SGHRS and YFSETQ. CDR3 protein: CASSLASGQPNEQFF. CDR3 DNA sequence: TGCGCCAGCAGCTTGGCCTCGGGACAACCCAATGAGCAGTTCTTC. The whole variable domain, filled in from reference TRBV5-1 and TRBJ2-1, reads KAGVTQTPRYLIKTRGQQVTLSCSPISGHRSVSWYQQTPGQGLQFLFEYFSETQRNKGNFPGRFSGRQFSNSRSEMNVSTLELGDSALYLCASSLASGQPNEQFFGPGTRLTVL.

This chain uses TRBV5-1 with TRBJ1-2; 9 nucleotides align to TRBD1. V shed 0 bases, J shed 5 bases, and the junction held 5 bases outside the gene matches. The CDR3 is made up of 15 amino acids. Germline V CDR1 and CDR2: SGHRS, YFSETQ. DNA for the CDR3: TGCGCCAGCAGCTTGGGCACGGACAGGGGATATGGCTACACCTTC. Translating it yields CASSLGTDRGYGYTF.

This chain links TRBV19 with TRBJ2-1; the match to TRBD2 covers 9 bases. CDR1 is LNHDA and CDR2 is SQIVND in the germline V gene (reference sequence). The J segment lost 5 bases and the V segment lost 5 bases, leaving 13 bases of the junction unmatched. CDR3 length: 17 residues. The CDR3 here is CASSPGRREGRNNEQFF. The CDR3 DNA is TGTGCCAGTAGTCCCGGGAGGCGGGAGGGCCGCAACAATGAGCAGTTCTTC.

This clone was picked up one time. The chain combines TRBV29-1 with TRBJ1-1; D is possibly TRBD1 (5 bases). V was pared by 6 bases and J by 6 bases, with 20 bases between. The CDR3 loop spans 14 amino acids. Germline-derived CDR1 and CDR2 are SQVTM and ANQGSEA. The CDR3 is CSVGPGTGRAEAFF. The CDR3, as DNA: TGCAGCGTCGGCCCCGGGACTGGGAGGGCTGAAGCTTTCTTT. The full variable domain, with the rest looked up from reference TRBV29-1 and TRBJ1-1, is SAVISQKPSRDICQRGTSLTIQCQVDSQVTMMFWYRQQPGQSLTLIATANQGSEATYESGFVIDKFPISRPNLTFSTLTVSNMSPEDSSIYLCSVGPGTGRAEAFFGQGTRLTVV.

The chain couples TRBV4-2 to TRBJ2-7; D is ambiguous. The germline V and J ends were trimmed by 2 bases and 3 bases, with 14 bases remaining between them. This CDR3 region has 15 residues. CDR1 is LGHNA, CDR2 YNFKEQ, per germline. CDR3 DNA: TGTGCCAGCAGCCAACCCCGAGTTTGGGGCTACGAGCAGTACTTC. This codes for CASSQPRVWGYEQYF.

This rearrangement joins TRBV18 to TRBJ1-4; 7 bases are a match to TRBD1. Trimming at V came to 0 bases and at J to 7 bases, leaving 8 bases not matched to a gene. This CDR3 has 16 residues. From germline, CDR1 is KGHSH and CDR2 LQKENI. The CDR3 DNA reads as TGTGCCAGCTCACCACCGGCGACAGGGAGGCGTGAAAAACTGTTTTTT. Its protein product is CASSPPATGRREKLFF. The entire variable domain, with the rest obtained from reference TRBV18 and TRBJ1-4, is as follows: NAGVMQNPRHLVRRRGQEARLRCSPMKGHSHVYWYRQLPEEGLKFMVYLQKENIIDESGMPKERFSAEFPKEGPSILRIQQVVRGDSAAYFCASSPPATGRREKLFFGSGTQLSVL.

In DNA, the CDR3 is TGTGCCAGCAGCTTACAGGAGGAGTATACAGTCGGGGAGCTGTTTTTT. This gives the protein CASSLQEEYTVGELFF. The V call is TRBV5-6, the J call TRBJ2-2; D may be TRBD1 or TRBD2 (5 bases each). Germline CDR1 and CDR2: SGHDT and YYEEEE. Trimming took 2 bases from V and 7 from J, leaving 18 bases between them. The CDR3 length is 16 residues.

CDR3 in amino acids: CASSRNRGDQPQHF. CDR3 sequence (DNA): TGTGCCAGCAGCAGAAACAGGGGAGACCAGCCCCAGCATTTT. This chain connects TRBV21-1 to TRBJ1-5; TRBD1 is the table's D call and was not checked against the DNA. TRBV21-1 has pseudogene status. This CDR3 comprises 14 residues.

The rearrangement uses TRBV7-6 and TRBJ1-3, with a possible D match to TRBD1 (5 bases). The CDR3 is 13 amino acids. Trimming left V 5 bases short and J 3 bases short, with 8 bases between. Germline V gene sequence: CDR1 SGHVS, CDR2 FNYEAQ. The CDR3 sequence is CASSRDRGNTIYF. The DNA for the CDR3 is TGTGCCAGCAGCCGGGACCGTGGAAACACCATATATTTT.

The J gene is TRBJ1-2, the V gene TRBV28; D gene ambiguous. The V gene's germline CDR1 is MDHEN and CDR2 SYDVKM. V dropped 3 bases and J dropped 4 bases, with 15 bases sitting between them. The CDR3 has 15 amino acids. The CDR3 sequence is CASSFALEVIYGYTF. The CDR3 DNA follows: TGTGCCAGCAGTTTTGCCCTCGAGGTTATCTATGGCTACACCTTC.

This chain links TRBV7-9 with TRBJ1-1, with D possibly TRBD1 on 5 matching bases. Per the germline V gene, CDR1 is SEHNR and CDR2 is FQNEAQ (reference sequence). Trimming removed 6 bases from V and 1 base from J, with 9 bases in between. The CDR3 contains 13 residues. CDR3 sequence reads: CASRSTENTEAFF. The CDR3 coding sequence is TGTGCCAGCAGGTCGACAGAGAACACTGAAGCTTTCTTT.

This chain uses TRBV28 with TRBJ1-4; perhaps TRBD1 as D (6 bases). Germline values: CDR1 MDHEN, CDR2 SYDVKM. The CDR3 has 14 amino acids. Trimming pared 11 bases from V and 8 bases from J, leaving 21 bases between. This chain's CDR3 is CAGSGGGWGEKLFF. The CDR3 bases are TGTGCCGGCTCTGGGGGGGGCTGGGGAGAAAAACTGTTTTTT.

This chain uses TRBV4-2 with TRBJ2-3; 7 bases are a match to TRBD2. The CDR3 totals 19 residues. Unmatched junction bases numbered 18, after V lost 0 bases and J lost 6 bases. Per germline, CDR1 LGHNA and CDR2 YNFKEQ. This chain's CDR3 is CASSQDPPKLAKPADTQYF. The CDR3 DNA is TGTGCCAGCAGCCAAGATCCCCCTAAACTAGCGAAACCCGCGGATACGCAGTATTTT.

This clone has only one observation. V is TRBV4-1 and J is TRBJ2-2, with 14 positions matching TRBD2. CDR3 length equals 18 residues. V dropped 1 base and J dropped 5; count of bases not matched to a gene: 6. Looked up from germline, CDR1 is MGHRA and CDR2 is YSYEKL. The CDR3 DNA reads as TGCGCCAGCAGCCAAGGGGGACTAGCGGGAGTAGGAACCGGGGAGCTGTTTTTT. Amino acids: CASSQGGLAGVGTGELFF.

The chain uses TRBV18 and TRBJ2-5; TRBD1 or TRBD2 may be the D gene (5 bases each). This CDR3 spans 15 amino acids. V was pared by 2 bases and J by 4 bases, with 14 bases between. Germline CDR1 reads KGHSH; CDR2 reads LQKENI. The CDR3 region has the DNA TGTGCCAGCTCACCAGCACTAATTGGGGGAGAGACCCAGTACTTC. Protein sequence: CASSPALIGGETQYF.

V is TRBV5-6 and J is TRBJ1-4; TRBD1 is a possible D gene (5 bases). The CDR3 is 16 amino acids. With 3 bases removed from V and 4 bases from J, the gap between germline ends came to 16 bases. Germline-derived CDR1 and CDR2 are SGHDT and YYEEEE. The CDR3 reads CASSSDFDSFNEKLFF. CDR3 DNA sequence: TGTGCCAGCAGCTCCGACTTTGACAGCTTTAATGAAAAACTGTTTTTT.